Below are 20 T cell receptor beta chains sequenced from a single sample in a study of CXCR3-negative and CXCR3-positive naive CD8 T cells. Findings of the study overall: The study found more hydrophobic TRB CDR3s in CXCR3-positive naive cells than in CXCR3-negative naive cells.

All TRB cDNA libraries came from 5' RACE performed with UMI labels. For each CDR3 protein, TCRdb gives one entry from its re-call of the 5' RACE reads, without DNA. The repertoire shows 55,000 to 70,000 distinct CDR3 sequences; the top ten hold more than 0.45%. These receptors have no known antigen. The sequencing sample was made of naive CXCR3+ CD8+ T cells from blood. Subset in this sample: CD45RO-CCR7+CD27+CD95- naive CD8+ T cells expressing CXCR3 (TNR3+). The receptor set was obtained from a human donor in good health. Some clones in this sample may be carry-over from other donors' samples.

The chain joins TRBV29-1 to TRBJ1-1. Germline-derived CDR1 and CDR2 are SQVTM and ANQGSEA. This CDR3 has 12 residues. This chain's CDR3 is CSVGGISPEAFF.

The chain combines TRBV12-3 or TRBV12-4 with TRBJ1-5. This CDR3 contains 13 residues. The CDR3 loop reads CASSQTPSVPQHF.

The J gene is TRBJ1-1, the V gene TRBV7-6; TCRdb indicates TRBD1, and absent DNA this call remains unverified. CDR3 length equals 14 residues. The germline V gene encodes CDR1 SGHVS and CDR2 FNYEAQ. The CDR3 loop is CASSPGTGGTEAFF.

This rearrangement joins TRBV4-3 to TRBJ1-1. CDR1 and CDR2 (germline): LGHNA, YSLEER. The CDR3 runs 15 residues. The CDR3 spells CASSQDRHGNTEAFF.

The rearrangement links TRBV29-1 to TRBJ2-2; as DNA is missing, the TRBD1 call by TCRdb cannot be tested. The CDR3 has 14 residues. Per the germline V gene, CDR1 is SQVTM and CDR2 is ANQGSEA. The CDR3 spells CSVDWQGNTGELFF.

The V and J genes are TRBV19 and TRBJ1-1. This CDR3 has 15 residues. The germline gives CDR1 LNHDA, CDR2 SQIVND (reference sequence). The CDR3 spells CASSPKEGFDTEAFF.

J is TRBJ1-5 and V is TRBV6-2 or TRBV6-3. The CDR3 covers 14 residues. Germline V gives CDR1 MNHEY, CDR2 SVGEGT. The CDR3 sequence: CASSVYGYNQPQHF.

The CDR3 reads CASSSYRGQGGTDTQYF. The chain uses TRBV28 and TRBJ2-3; TCRdb's D call, TRBD1, is unchecked because there is no DNA. In germline, CDR1 is MDHEN, CDR2 SYDVKM. The CDR3 is 17 residues long.

The V and J genes are TRBV18 and TRBJ2-7; TCRdb indicates TRBD1, and absent DNA this call remains unverified. The CDR3 is 16 amino acids. The germline CDR1 and CDR2 sequences are KGHSH and LQKENI. The CDR3 loop reads CASSGGTGGAVYEQYF.

The J gene is TRBJ2-1, the V gene TRBV29-1; TCRdb's assignment of TRBD2 cannot be checked, as there is no DNA. The CDR3 covers 15 residues. CDR1 SQVTM and CDR2 ANQGSEA come from the germline V gene. CDR3 in amino acids: CSVLKGLAGDNEQFF.

The chain is built from TRBV15 and TRBJ2-2; TCRdb's assignment of TRBD1 cannot be checked, as there is no DNA. The germline gives CDR1 LNHNV, CDR2 YYDKDF (reference sequence). The CDR3 runs to 17 residues. This chain's CDR3 is CATSRGGRGGNTGELFF.

The J gene is TRBJ1-1, the V gene TRBV7-8; TCRdb selects TRBD1, and the lack of DNA leaves this call unchecked. Germline V gene lookup returns CDR1 SGHVS and CDR2 FQNEAQ. The CDR3 extends over 14 amino acids. This CDR3 is CASSRERESPEAFF.

V is TRBV7-9 and J is TRBJ2-5. Germline-derived CDR1 and CDR2 are SEHNR and FQNEAQ (reference sequence). The CDR3 spans 14 residues. CDR3: CASSSRRGQETQYF.

V gene TRBV28 combines with J gene TRBJ2-7; the TCRdb D gene call, TRBD1, has no DNA to confirm it. Germline assignment: CDR1 MDHEN and CDR2 SYDVKM. This CDR3 is 13 amino acids long. The CDR3 reads CASEGQGGNEQYF.

Here the CDR3 reads CASSFLGLLHNEKLFF. The rearrangement joins TRBV12-3 or TRBV12-4 to TRBJ1-4. CDR3 length equals 16 residues.

This chain joins TRBV29-1 and TRBJ2-1; TCRdb's assignment of TRBD2 cannot be checked, as there is no DNA. CDR3 length: 13 amino acids. Germline assignment: CDR1 SQVTM and CDR2 ANQGSEA. CDR3 protein: CSAGLAGVNEQFF.

The rearrangement joins TRBV12-3 or TRBV12-4 to TRBJ2-1; as DNA is missing, the TRBD1 call by TCRdb cannot be tested. This CDR3 has 15 amino acids. CDR3 residues: CASRRDRVTYNEQFF.

The chain has TRBV20-1 and TRBJ1-1. Looked up from germline, CDR1 is DFQATT and CDR2 is SNEGSKA (reference sequence). The CDR3 runs to 13 residues. The CDR3: CSAKGPGNTEAFF.

The chain employs TRBV7-2 and TRBJ2-3; TCRdb lists TRBD1, though no DNA is available to test this call. The CDR3 has 15 amino acids. The germline CDR1 and CDR2 sequences are SGHTA and FQGNSA. The CDR3 protein is CASSLAPGRGDTQYF.

The chain combines TRBV28 with TRBJ2-7; the D call from TCRdb, TRBD1, cannot be confirmed without DNA. Germline V gene data show CDR1 as MDHEN and CDR2 as SYDVKM. The CDR3 runs 14 residues. CDR3 loop: CASREQDRSYEQYF.